One sample yielded the 8 T cell receptor beta chains listed below, sequenced in a study of blood T cell repertoires in COVID-19. TCRdb keeps only in-frame clones here, not all; method: immunoSEQ multiplex PCR. Counted here are 200,000 to 300,000 clones, 70% to 85% occurring once; the ten biggest clones make up approximately 1.9%. Material for sequencing was peripheral blood. Receptors originate from a woman aged 80 or older with acute or convalescent COVID-19.

The CDR3 DNA is TGTGCCAGCAGCTTTCTGCGGGGGGCAGCGAATGAGCAGTTCTTC. It encodes CASSFLRGAANEQFF. The rearrangement links TRBV7-2 to TRBJ2-1; 8 bases align to TRBD2. Germline V lookup: CDR1 SGHTA, CDR2 FQGNSA. The V gene end was trimmed by 3 bases and the J gene end by 7 bases; junction bases not matched to a gene: 8. There are 15 residues in the CDR3.

The J gene is TRBJ2-3, the V gene TRBV2; 7 positions agree with TRBD2. CDR3 length equals 13 residues. The germline CDR1 and CDR2 sequences are SNHLY and FYNNEI. V lost 8 bases to trimming and J lost 1 base; unmatched junction nucleotides: 3. For the CDR3, the DNA is TGTGCCAGCTTTACTAGCGGCACAGATACGCAGTATTTT. It codes for CASFTSGTDTQYF.

In its sample, this clone was seen a few times. The V call is TRBV18, the J call TRBJ1-5; TRBD1 aligns across 12 bases. Germline trimming cut 2 bases from V and 3 bases from J; bases unmatched to any gene: 11. The CDR3 has 19 residues. From germline, CDR1 is KGHSH and CDR2 LQKENI. The CDR3 nucleotides read TGTGCCAGCTCACCAATGGGACAGGGGGCGATGACTACCAATCAGCCCCAGCATTTT. This codes for CASSPMGQGAMTTNQPQHF.

This chain links TRBV19 with TRBJ1-5, with a weak D call TRBD1 (6 bases). The ends were cut back, 6 bases at V and 4 bases at J, with 16 bases in the middle. The CDR3 totals 15 residues. Germline CDR1 is LNHDA and CDR2 is SQIVND (reference sequence). CDR3 residues: CASSPQGIPNQPQHF. In nucleotides, the CDR3 is TGTGCCAGTAGCCCACAGGGAATACCGAATCAGCCCCAGCATTTT.

The CDR3 DNA is TGCGCCAGCAGCTTGCAACCCGAGGCAACTAATGAAAAACTGTTTTTT. This codes for CASSLQPEATNEKLFF. V is TRBV5-1 and J is TRBJ1-4; D ambiguous. Germline V gene data show CDR1 as SGHRS and CDR2 as YFSETQ. CDR3 length: 16 amino acids. The V gene lost 1 base and the J gene lost 0 bases, with 10 bases spanning the gap.

The chain combines TRBV19 with TRBJ2-7; 10 bases are shared with TRBD1. In germline, CDR1 is LNHDA, CDR2 SQIVND (reference sequence). With V trimmed by 2 bases and J by 6 bases, 7 bases remained unmatched. CDR3 length: 15 residues. Here the CDR3 DNA reads TGTGCCAGTAGTATACCGGGGACAGGGGTGGGCGAGCAGTACTTC. It encodes CASSIPGTGVGEQYF.

V is TRBV7-9 and J is TRBJ2-5, with 9 bases lining up with TRBD1. CDR1 and CDR2 (germline): SEHNR, FQNEAQ (reference sequence). The CDR3 loop spans 15 amino acids. Trimming removed 5 bases from V and 3 bases from J; junction bases left unmatched: 7. The CDR3 protein is CASSPQGTGKETQYF. DNA of the CDR3: TGTGCCAGCAGCCCACAAGGGACAGGGAAAGAGACCCAGTACTTC.

The chain combines TRBV7-2 with TRBJ1-5; 10 bases match TRBD1. The trim removed 5 bases at V and 6 bases at J, leaving 10 bases unmatched. CDR1 and CDR2 (germline): SGHTA, FQGNSA. This CDR3 contains 16 residues. CDR3 region: CASSERVGTGVQPQHF. DNA of the CDR3: TGTGCCAGCAGCGAGAGGGTCGGGACAGGGGTTCAGCCCCAGCATTTT.